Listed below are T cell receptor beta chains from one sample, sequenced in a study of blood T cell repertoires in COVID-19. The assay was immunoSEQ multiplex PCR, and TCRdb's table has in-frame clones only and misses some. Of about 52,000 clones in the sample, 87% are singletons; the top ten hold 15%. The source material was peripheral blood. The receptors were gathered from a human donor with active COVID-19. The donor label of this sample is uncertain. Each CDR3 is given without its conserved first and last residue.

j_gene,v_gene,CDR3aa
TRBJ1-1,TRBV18,ASSYRDKNTEAF
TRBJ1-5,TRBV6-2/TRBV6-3,ASSLGQGKAQPQH
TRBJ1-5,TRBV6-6,ASSTGQGGNQPQH
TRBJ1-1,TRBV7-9,ASSFLSTGGTEAF
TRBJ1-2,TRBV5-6,ASSLGTAANYGYT
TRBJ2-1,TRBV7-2,ASSPQGLNEQF
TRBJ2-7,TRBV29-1,SVDSGGSSYEQY
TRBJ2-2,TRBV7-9,ASSLSLAGGELF
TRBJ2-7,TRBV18,ASSPYLIRDSGYEQY
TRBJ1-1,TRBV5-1,ASSAQGSGTEAF
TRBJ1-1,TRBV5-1,ASSYSGSANTEAF
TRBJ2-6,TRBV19,ASSIGRQGANVLT
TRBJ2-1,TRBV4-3,ASSQDEASFMEQF
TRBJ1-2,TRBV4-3,ASSQDSRGLNYGYT
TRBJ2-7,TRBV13,ASSLAGGALGEQY
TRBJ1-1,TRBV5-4,ASSVSGTGPTEAF
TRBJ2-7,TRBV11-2,ASSAGTGGKEQY
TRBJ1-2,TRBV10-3,AISPLDRGYGYT
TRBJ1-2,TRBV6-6,ASSYRRGQGNGYT
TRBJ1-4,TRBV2,ASSARTVATNEKLF
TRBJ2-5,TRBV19,ASSPSTYQETQY
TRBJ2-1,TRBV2,ASSRTSGGYNEQF
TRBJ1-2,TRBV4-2,ASSQPPGTIYGYT
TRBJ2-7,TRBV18,ASSPRLAGGPEEQY